The clone carrying this T cell receptor beta chain was counted a few times. This sample stems from a study of blood T cell repertoires in COVID-19. Study details: Samples representing acute and convalescent COVID-19 were sourced from the United States, Italy and Spain. The cDNA or gDNA used as material had been derived from T cells, B-cell-depleted T cells, or PBMCs.

Profiled with immunoSEQ multiplex PCR; TCRdb holds only in-frame clones, not every one. The sample has roughly 460,000 clones; roughly 89% are singletons. Patients from Seattle were sampled longitudinally, starting during active infection. CDR1 and CDR2 (germline): SNHLY, FYNNEI. With 3 bases removed from V and 3 bases from J, the gap between germline ends came to 9 bases. This CDR3 is built from 13 residues. This clonotype originated in a man aged 18 to 35 with COVID-19, enrolled during active disease. V is TRBV2 and J is TRBJ2-7; D gene ambiguous. Sequenced material: peripheral blood. The CDR3, as DNA: TGTGCCAGCAGTGAGCGTAGAAACTACGAGCAGTACTTC. Its protein is CASSERRNYEQYF.